This T cell receptor (beta chain) derives from a study of human T cells and chemical hapten exposure. Study-wide background: Patch testing placed 0.01% DPC on the upper back, with readings at 6 days. Mostly female patients had alopecia areata, totalis or universalis.

Attachment of unique molecular identifiers to individual cDNA molecules was performed in the library. A single record per CDR3 protein comes from TCRdb applying MiXCR to the RACE reads. The table includes roughly 200,000 distinct CDR3 sequences, 20% to 25% detected once. Regarding time point: patch test 1, 2 weeks after DPC sensitization. As for treatment: therapeutic diphenylcyclopropenone sensitization with weekly scalp DPC. Study-level results: TCRs above 1 in 1000 frequency stayed constant with DPC sensitization.

The CDR3 is made up of 15 amino acids. V was pared by 2 bases and J by 0 bases, with 9 bases between. Germline V gene lookup returns CDR1 LGHNA and CDR2 YNFKEQ. This clonotype has more than one count but fewer than ten. Its cognate antigen is unknown. This chain joins TRBV4-2 and TRBJ2-3; D is undetermined. The starting material was whole blood, obtained in connection with sensitization to the hapten diphenylcyclopropenone (DPC). This TCR was sampled from a woman aged 45-65 years with alopecia areata. Some clones in this sample may be carry-over from other donors' samples. The CDR3 DNA follows: TGTGCCAGCAGCCAATGGTCTGACAGCACAGATACGCAGTATTTT. This codes for CASSQWSDSTDTQYF.